One T cell receptor beta chain is described in this entry. Its matching antigen is unknown. This entry belongs to a study of cytomegalovirus exposure and HLA in healthy donors. Study summary: Among approximately 400 genotyped donors, about 83% fell in the Caucasian-associated ancestry cluster. Points from the study as a whole: The study reported that TCR beta sequences accurately predicted HLA-A and HLA-B alleles in most subjects. Being productive about 90% or about 30% of the time was typical of most TCR beta V segments in an earlier analysis.

CDR3 length: 11 residues. Germline loops: CDR1 MDHEN, CDR2 SYDVKM. The donors comprised healthy bone marrow donors. 60 Vbeta and 13 Jbeta primers were used in PCR. Clones were sequenced by immunoSEQ multiplex PCR, and TCRdb holds only the in-frame ones, with some missing. The sample's table shows 100,000 to 150,000 clones. Sequencing was performed on PBMCs. This sequence originates from a woman in her forties in good health and CMV-seronegative. V is TRBV28 and J is TRBJ1-2; TRBD1 is a possible D gene (6 bases). CDR3 residues: CTAGANYGYTF. In DNA, the CDR3 is TGTACTGCGGGGGCAAACTATGGCTACACCTTC.